Listed below are T cell receptor beta chains from one sample, sequenced in a study of human T cells and chemical hapten exposure. MiXCR, applied by TCRdb to the RACE reads, yields one record per CDR3 protein. There are some 330,000 distinct CDR3 sequences in the sample; approximately 5.8% occur only once, and over 7% lies in the top ten. Specimen: whole blood, collected in connection with sensitization to the hapten diphenylcyclopropenone (DPC). The receptors shown here come from a woman aged 18-35 years with alopecia areata. Some clones in this sample may be carry-over from other donors' samples. Both conserved end residues are part of each CDR3. A D gene is named only where the DNA matches it firmly. Clone sizes are given selectively: once, few, many, or a class where the clone is expanded.

D	J	V	size	DNA	CDR3
TRBD1	TRBJ2-5	TRBV29-1	few	TGCAGCGTTGAATTGACAGGGGGCCAGACCCAGTACTTC	CSVELTGGQTQYF
TRBD1	TRBJ2-7	TRBV7-9	-	TGTGCCAGCAGCAAATTGGACAGGGACTACGAGCAGTACTTC	CASSKLDRDYEQYF
TRBD1	TRBJ2-3	TRBV28	many	TGTGCCAGCATCTTGGGACAGGGGGGTACAGATACGCAGTATTTT	CASILGQGGTDTQYF
TRBD1	TRBJ2-5	TRBV10-2	few	TGCGCCAGCGGTGGGGTCTATTCGGGACAGGGGAGCCAAGAGACCCAGTACTTC	CASGGVYSGQGSQETQYF
-	TRBJ1-1	TRBV29-1	many	TGCAGCGTTGCTTCGCAGAGTGCTTTCTTT	CSVASQSAFF
-	TRBJ1-1	TRBV7-9	-	TGTGCCAGCAATAACGGATACCAGAACACTGAAGCTTTCTTT	CASNNGYQNTEAFF
TRBD1	TRBJ1-2	TRBV6-5	few	TGTGCCAGCAGTGAGGGGATGACAGGGATCTATGGCTACACCTTC	CASSEGMTGIYGYTF
-	TRBJ1-1	TRBV28	many	TGTGCCAGCACCCCCTTGGGTTGGGCTAGCGAAGCTTTCTTT	CASTPLGWASEAFF
TRBD1	TRBJ1-2	TRBV25-1	few	TGTGCCAGCAGTGATTACCACCGGACAGGCCTCTATGGCTACACCTTC	CASSDYHRTGLYGYTF
TRBD1	TRBJ1-3	TRBV7-9	-	TGTGCCAGCAGCCCCCGGGACAGGGGAAAGAACACCATATATTTT	CASSPRDRGKNTIYF
-	TRBJ1-1	TRBV5-1	few	TGCGCCAGCAGCTTCACACACGGACAGAACACTGAAGCTTTCTTT	CASSFTHGQNTEAFF
-	TRBJ2-2	TRBV7-3	few	TGTGCCAGCAGCCCCACGGCCGGGACTCCGAACACCGGGGAGCTGTTTTTT	CASSPTAGTPNTGELFF
-	TRBJ2-6	TRBV15	many	TGTGCCACCAGTGGGCCCTCTGGGGCCAACGTCCTGACTTTC	CATSGPSGANVLTF
-	TRBJ1-2	TRBV11-2	-	TGTGCCAGCAGCTTGGATAACTCCCCTTTCTATGGCTACACCTTC	CASSLDNSPFYGYTF
-	TRBJ1-5	TRBV20-1	few	TGCAGTGCTGGATCCCCCAATCAGCCCCAGCATTTT	CSAGSPNQPQHF
-	TRBJ1-6	TRBV20-1	many	TGCAGTGCTACCCCAGGGTGGGATTCACCCCTCCACTTT	CSATPGWDSPLHF
-	TRBJ2-3	TRBV4-3	many	TGCGCCAGCAGCCAAGGAGGGTCCCGCACAGATACGCAGTATTTT	CASSQGGSRTDTQYF
-	TRBJ2-7	TRBV7-2	many	TGTGCCAGCAGCTTCCGGGGGTCCGAGCAGTACTTC	CASSFRGSEQYF
TRBD1	TRBJ2-1	TRBV10-3	many	TGTGCCATCAGTCGGGACGGACAGGGGGCGGGCTACAATGAGCAGTTCTTC	CAISRDGQGAGYNEQFF
TRBD1	TRBJ2-7	TRBV11-2	few	TGTGCCAGCAGCCCCGAGGGGACAGATCCCTACGAGCAGTACTTC	CASSPEGTDPYEQYF
-	TRBJ1-1	TRBV18	many	TGTGCCAGCTCAAGCCAGGTGAACACTGAAGCTTTCTTT	CASSSQVNTEAFF
TRBD2	TRBJ2-5	TRBV3-1	-	TGTGCCAGCAGCACTCGGAGACCGCGGGGGGCCGTTCCAGAGACCCAGTACTTC	CASSTRRPRGAVPETQYF
-	TRBJ1-1	TRBV18	few	TGTGCCAGCTCTCCCAGGGGACCGAACACGAACACTGAAGCTTTCTTT	CASSPRGPNTNTEAFF
TRBD2	TRBJ2-5	TRBV6-2/TRBV6-3	many	TGTGCCAGCAGCTCGACTAGCGGGGGGTTCTGGGAGACCCAGTACTTC	CASSSTSGGFWETQYF
TRBD1	TRBJ1-6	TRBV7-3	few	TGTGCCAGCAGCCGCGGACAGGGGAATAATTCACCCCTCCACTTT	CASSRGQGNNSPLHF
TRBD1	TRBJ1-2	TRBV6-5	-	TGTGCCAGCAGTTACACAGACAGGGGGCGCCTTAGTCACTATGGCTACACCTTC	CASSYTDRGRLSHYGYTF
-	TRBJ1-1	TRBV27	-	TGTGCCAGCAGGACCGATTGGGGCGGTACTGAAGCTTTCTTT	CASRTDWGGTEAFF
-	TRBJ2-7	TRBV6-5	many	TGTGCCAGCAGTTACTCGGGGAGCGAGCAGTACTTC	CASSYSGSEQYF
TRBD1	TRBJ2-5	TRBV5-1	many	TGCGCCAGCAGCTTAGGTACAGGGGAAGAGACCCAGTACTTC	CASSLGTGEETQYF
-	TRBJ1-1	TRBV29-1	-	TGCAGCGTTGATAAGACGGAGAACACTGAAGCTTTCTTT	CSVDKTENTEAFF
-	TRBJ1-1	TRBV20-1	many	TGCAGTGCTAATTACGGGGACACTGAAGCTTTCTTT	CSANYGDTEAFF
-	TRBJ1-4	TRBV3-1	many	TGTGCCAGCAGCCAAGTCGTGAGGAGGCCTGAAAAACTGTTTTTT	CASSQVVRRPEKLFF
-	TRBJ2-1	TRBV6-2/TRBV6-3	many	TGTGCCAGCAGTTACCAGAACCTGCGGCGTGAGCAGTTCTTC	CASSYQNLRREQFF
-	TRBJ1-3	TRBV7-2	many	TGTGCCAGCAGTATGGATACAGGATCTGGAAACACCATATATTTT	CASSMDTGSGNTIYF
-	TRBJ1-6	TRBV5-4	-	TGTGCCAGTAGCTTTGGGGGCGGGGTCGATTATTCACCCCTCCACTTT	CASSFGGGVDYSPLHF
-	TRBJ1-6	TRBV27	many	TGTGCCAGCGGGCTAGATTCACCCCTCCACTTT	CASGLDSPLHF
-	TRBJ1-4	TRBV7-3	many	TGTGCCAGCAGCTTAAGCAGGGATGAAAAACTGTTTTTT	CASSLSRDEKLFF
-	TRBJ1-2	TRBV4-2	many	TGTGCCAGCAGCCAAGATAAATTTGGGGGGTATGGCTACACCTTC	CASSQDKFGGYGYTF
-	TRBJ1-2	TRBV12-3/TRBV12-4	-	TGTGCCAGCAGTTCTCCGAATAGCTATGGCTACACCTTC	CASSSPNSYGYTF
TRBD1	TRBJ2-5	TRBV5-1	-	TGCGCCAGCAGCTTGGGTCCAGGGGGCGAGGTGAGGGAGACCCAGTACTTC	CASSLGPGGEVRETQYF
TRBD1	TRBJ1-1	TRBV12-3/TRBV12-4	few	TGTGCCAGCAGTCAGGGGGCTTTTGGCACTGAAGCTTTCTTT	CASSQGAFGTEAFF
-	TRBJ2-6	TRBV6-5	many	TGTGCCAGCAGTTCCTCAGTGGGGAGCGGGGCCAACGTCCTGACTTTC	CASSSSVGSGANVLTF
-	TRBJ1-2	TRBV29-1	many	TGCAGCGTTGACGAAGACAGGTCTAACTATGGCTACACCTTC	CSVDEDRSNYGYTF
TRBD2	TRBJ2-3	TRBV12-3/TRBV12-4	few	TGTGCCAGCAGTTCCACTGGACTAGCGGGGAAAAGCACAGATACGCAGTATTTT	CASSSTGLAGKSTDTQYF
-	TRBJ1-2	TRBV19	-	TGTGCCAGTAGTATAGGTAGGGGAGATGGCTACACCTTC	CASSIGRGDGYTF